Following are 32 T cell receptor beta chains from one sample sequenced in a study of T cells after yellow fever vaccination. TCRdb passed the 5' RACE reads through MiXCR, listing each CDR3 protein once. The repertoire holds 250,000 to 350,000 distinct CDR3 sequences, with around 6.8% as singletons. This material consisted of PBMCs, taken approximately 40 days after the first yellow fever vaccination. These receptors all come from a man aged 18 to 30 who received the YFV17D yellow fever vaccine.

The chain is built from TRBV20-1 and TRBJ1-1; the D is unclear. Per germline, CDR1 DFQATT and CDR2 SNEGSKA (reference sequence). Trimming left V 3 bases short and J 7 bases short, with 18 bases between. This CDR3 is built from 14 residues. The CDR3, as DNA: TGCAGTGCTAGTGGTCCCACGGGTATTAATGAAGCTTTCTTT. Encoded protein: CSASGPTGINEAFF.

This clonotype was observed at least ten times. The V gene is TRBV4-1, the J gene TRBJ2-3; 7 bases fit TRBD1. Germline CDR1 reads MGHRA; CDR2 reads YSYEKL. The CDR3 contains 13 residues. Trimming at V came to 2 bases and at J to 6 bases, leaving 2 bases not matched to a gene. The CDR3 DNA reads TGCGCCAGCAGCCAACGCAGGGGGGATACGCAGTATTTT. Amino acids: CASSQRRGDTQYF.

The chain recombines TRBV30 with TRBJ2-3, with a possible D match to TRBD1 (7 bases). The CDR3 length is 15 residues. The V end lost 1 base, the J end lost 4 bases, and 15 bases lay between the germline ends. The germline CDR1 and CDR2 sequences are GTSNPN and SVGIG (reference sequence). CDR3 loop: CAWSGAGGFADTQYF. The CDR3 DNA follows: TGTGCCTGGAGTGGCGCAGGGGGGTTCGCAGATACGCAGTATTTT.

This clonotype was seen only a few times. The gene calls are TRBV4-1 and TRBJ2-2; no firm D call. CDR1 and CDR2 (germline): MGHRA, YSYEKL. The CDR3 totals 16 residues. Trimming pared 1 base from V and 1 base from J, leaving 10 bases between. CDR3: CASSQGRPRNTGELFF. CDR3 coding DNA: TGCGCCAGCAGCCAAGGAAGGCCCAGGAACACCGGGGAGCTGTTTTTT.

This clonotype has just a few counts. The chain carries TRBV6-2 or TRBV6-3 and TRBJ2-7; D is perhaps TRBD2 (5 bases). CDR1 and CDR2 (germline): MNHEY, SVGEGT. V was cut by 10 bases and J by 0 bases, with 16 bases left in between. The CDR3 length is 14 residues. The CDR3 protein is CATGEWQSSYEQYV. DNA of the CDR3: TGTGCCACCGGGGAGTGGCAGAGCTCCTACGAGCAGTACGTC.

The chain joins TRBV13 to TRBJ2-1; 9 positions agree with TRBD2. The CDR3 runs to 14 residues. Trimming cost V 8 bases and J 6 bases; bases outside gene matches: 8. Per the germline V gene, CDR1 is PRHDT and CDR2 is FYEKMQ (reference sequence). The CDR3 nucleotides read TGTGCCAGCTTAGCGGGGGCCATCGGCAATGAGCAGTTCTTC. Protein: CASLAGAIGNEQFF. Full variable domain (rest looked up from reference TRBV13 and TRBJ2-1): AAGVIQSPRHLIKEKRETATLKCYPIPRHDTVYWYQQGPGQDPQFLISFYEKMQSDKGSIPDRFSAQQFSDYHSELNMSSLELGDSALYFCASLAGAIGNEQFFGPGTRLTVL.

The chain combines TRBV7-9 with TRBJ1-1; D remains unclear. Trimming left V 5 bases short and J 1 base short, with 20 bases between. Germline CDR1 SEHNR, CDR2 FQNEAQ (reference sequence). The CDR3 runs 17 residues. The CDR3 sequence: CASSPRPKMIENTEAFF. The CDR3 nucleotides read TGTGCCAGCAGCCCCCGCCCGAAAATGATAGAGAACACTGAAGCTTTCTTT.

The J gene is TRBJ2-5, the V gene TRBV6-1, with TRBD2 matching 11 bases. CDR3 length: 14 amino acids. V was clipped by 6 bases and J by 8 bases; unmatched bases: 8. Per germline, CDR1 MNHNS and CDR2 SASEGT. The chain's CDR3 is CASSSTSGTTTQYF. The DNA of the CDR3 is TGTGCCAGCAGCTCGACTAGCGGGACAACTACCCAGTACTTC.

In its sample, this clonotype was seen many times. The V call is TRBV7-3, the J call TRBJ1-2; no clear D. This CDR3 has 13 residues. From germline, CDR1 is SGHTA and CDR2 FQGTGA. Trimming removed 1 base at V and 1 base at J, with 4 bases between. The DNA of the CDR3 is TGTGCCAGCAGCTTAAGCAGTAACTATGGCTACACCTTC. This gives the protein CASSLSSNYGYTF.

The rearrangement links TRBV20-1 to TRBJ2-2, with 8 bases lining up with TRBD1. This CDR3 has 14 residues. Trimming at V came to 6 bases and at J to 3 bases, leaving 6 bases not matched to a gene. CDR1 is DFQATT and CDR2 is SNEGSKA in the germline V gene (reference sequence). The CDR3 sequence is CSALQGDYTGELFF. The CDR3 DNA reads TGCAGTGCCCTACAGGGGGACTACACCGGGGAGCTGTTTTTT.

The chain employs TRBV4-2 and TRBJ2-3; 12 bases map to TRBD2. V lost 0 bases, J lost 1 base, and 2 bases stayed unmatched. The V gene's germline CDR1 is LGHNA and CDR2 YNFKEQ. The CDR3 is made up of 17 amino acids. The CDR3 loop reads CASSQDSSGGGTDTQYF. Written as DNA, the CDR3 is TGTGCCAGCAGCCAAGATTCTAGCGGGGGGGGCACAGATACGCAGTATTTT.

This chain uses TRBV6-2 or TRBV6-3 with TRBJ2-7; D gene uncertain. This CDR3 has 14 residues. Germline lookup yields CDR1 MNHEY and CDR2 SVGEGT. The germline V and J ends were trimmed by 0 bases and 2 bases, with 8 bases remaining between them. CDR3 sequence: CASSYSVRPYEQYV. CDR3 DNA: TGTGCCAGCAGTTACTCGGTAAGACCCTACGAGCAGTACGTC.

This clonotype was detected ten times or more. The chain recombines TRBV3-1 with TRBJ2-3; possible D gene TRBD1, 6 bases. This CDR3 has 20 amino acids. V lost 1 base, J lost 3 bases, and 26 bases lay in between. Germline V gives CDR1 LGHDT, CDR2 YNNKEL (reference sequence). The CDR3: CASSQGAPFENRAPTDTQYF. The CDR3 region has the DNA TGTGCCAGCAGCCAAGGGGCCCCTTTCGAAAACAGGGCGCCAACAGATACGCAGTATTTT.

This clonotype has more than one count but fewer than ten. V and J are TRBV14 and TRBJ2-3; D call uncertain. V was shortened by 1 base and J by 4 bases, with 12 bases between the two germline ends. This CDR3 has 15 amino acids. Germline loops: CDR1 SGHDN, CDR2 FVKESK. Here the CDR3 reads CASSQALGAADTQYF. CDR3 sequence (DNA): TGTGCCAGCAGCCAAGCCTTAGGAGCAGCAGATACGCAGTATTTT.

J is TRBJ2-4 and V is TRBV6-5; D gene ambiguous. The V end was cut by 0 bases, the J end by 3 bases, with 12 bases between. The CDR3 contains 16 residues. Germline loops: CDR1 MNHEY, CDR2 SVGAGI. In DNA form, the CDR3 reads TGTGCCAGCAGTTACTCGGCCGACCCCATCAAAAACATTCAGTACTTC. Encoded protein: CASSYSADPIKNIQYF.

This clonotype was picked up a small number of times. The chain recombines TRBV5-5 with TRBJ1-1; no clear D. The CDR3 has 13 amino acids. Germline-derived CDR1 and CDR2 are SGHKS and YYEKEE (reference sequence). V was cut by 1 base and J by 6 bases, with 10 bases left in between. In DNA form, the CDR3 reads TGTGCCAGCAGCTTGAATCGGGTCCCTGAAGCTTTCTTT. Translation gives CASSLNRVPEAFF.

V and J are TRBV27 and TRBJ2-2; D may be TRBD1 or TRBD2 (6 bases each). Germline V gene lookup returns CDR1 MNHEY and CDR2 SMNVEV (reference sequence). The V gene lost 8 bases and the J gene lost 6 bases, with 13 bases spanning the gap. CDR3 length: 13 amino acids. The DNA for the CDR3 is TGTGCCAGCCGGGGGCTGGGGTCCGGGGAGCTGTTTTTT. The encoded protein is CASRGLGSGELFF.

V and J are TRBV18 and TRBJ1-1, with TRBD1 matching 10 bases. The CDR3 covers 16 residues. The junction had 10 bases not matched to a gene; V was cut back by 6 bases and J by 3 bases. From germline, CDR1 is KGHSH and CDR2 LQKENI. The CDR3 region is CASSPRQGAGDTEAFF. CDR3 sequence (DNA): TGTGCCAGCTCCCCCCGACAGGGGGCGGGAGACACTGAAGCTTTCTTT.

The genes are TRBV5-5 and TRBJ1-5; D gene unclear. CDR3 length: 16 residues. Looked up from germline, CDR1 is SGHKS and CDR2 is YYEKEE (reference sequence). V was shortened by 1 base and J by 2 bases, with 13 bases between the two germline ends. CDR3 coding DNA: TGTGCCAGCAGCTTGAACACCCGAGCGGGCAATCAGCCCCAGCATTTT. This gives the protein CASSLNTRAGNQPQHF. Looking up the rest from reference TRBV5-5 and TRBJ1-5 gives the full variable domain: DAGVTQSPTHLIKTRGQQVTLRCSPISGHKSVSWYQQVLGQGPQFIFQYYEKEERGRGNFPDRFSARQFPNYSSELNVNALLLGDSALYLCASSLNTRAGNQPQHFGDGTRLSIL.

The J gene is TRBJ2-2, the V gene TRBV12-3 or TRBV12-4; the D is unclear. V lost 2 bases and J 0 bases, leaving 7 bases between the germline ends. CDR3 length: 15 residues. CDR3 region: CASSLFRTNTGELFF. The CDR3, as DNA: TGTGCCAGCAGTTTATTCAGGACGAACACCGGGGAGCTGTTTTTT.

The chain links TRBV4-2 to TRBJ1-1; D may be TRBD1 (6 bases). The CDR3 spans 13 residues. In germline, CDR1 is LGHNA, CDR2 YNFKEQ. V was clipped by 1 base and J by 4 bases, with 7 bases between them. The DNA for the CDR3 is TGTGCCAGCAGCCAAGGGACAGCCACTGAAGCTTTCTTT. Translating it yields CASSQGTATEAFF.

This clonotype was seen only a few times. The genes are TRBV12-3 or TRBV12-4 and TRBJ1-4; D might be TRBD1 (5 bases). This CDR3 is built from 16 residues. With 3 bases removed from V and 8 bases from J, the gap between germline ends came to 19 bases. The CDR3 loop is CASSFLGGVRGEKLFF. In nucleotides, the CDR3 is TGTGCCAGCAGTTTCCTGGGTGGGGTTCGGGGGGAAAAACTGTTTTTT.

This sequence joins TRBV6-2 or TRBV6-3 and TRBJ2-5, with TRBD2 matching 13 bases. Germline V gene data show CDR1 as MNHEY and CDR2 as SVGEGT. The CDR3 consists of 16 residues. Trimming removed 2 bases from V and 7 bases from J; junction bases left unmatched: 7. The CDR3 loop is CASSYPGLAGAGTQYF. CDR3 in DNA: TGTGCCAGCAGTTACCCCGGACTAGCGGGGGCCGGGACCCAGTACTTC.

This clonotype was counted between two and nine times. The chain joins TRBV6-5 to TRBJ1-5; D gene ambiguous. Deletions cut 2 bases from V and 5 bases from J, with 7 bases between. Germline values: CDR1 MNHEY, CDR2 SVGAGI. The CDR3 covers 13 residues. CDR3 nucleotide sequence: TGTGCCAGCAGTTACAACCTCGATCAGCCCCAGCATTTT. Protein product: CASSYNLDQPQHF.

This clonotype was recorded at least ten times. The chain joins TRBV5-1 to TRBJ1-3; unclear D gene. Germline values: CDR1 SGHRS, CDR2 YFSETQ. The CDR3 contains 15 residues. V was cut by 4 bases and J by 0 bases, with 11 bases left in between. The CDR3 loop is CASSTGGNSGNTIYF. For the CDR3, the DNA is TGCGCCAGCAGCACCGGAGGAAACTCTGGAAACACCATATATTTT.

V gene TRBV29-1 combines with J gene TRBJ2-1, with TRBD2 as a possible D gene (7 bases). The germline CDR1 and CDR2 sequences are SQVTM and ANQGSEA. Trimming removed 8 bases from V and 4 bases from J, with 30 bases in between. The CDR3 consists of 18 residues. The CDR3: CSLAGAAGVIGKYNEQFF. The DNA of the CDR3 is TGCAGCCTTGCGGGGGCCGCGGGGGTCATTGGGAAGTACAATGAGCAGTTCTTC.

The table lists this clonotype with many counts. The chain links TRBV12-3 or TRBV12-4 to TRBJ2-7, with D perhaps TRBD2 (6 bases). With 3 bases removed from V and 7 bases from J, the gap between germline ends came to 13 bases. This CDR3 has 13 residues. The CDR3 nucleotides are TGTGCCAGCAGTTTCGAATCTCGGGGGGAGCAGTACGTC. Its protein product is CASSFESRGEQYV.

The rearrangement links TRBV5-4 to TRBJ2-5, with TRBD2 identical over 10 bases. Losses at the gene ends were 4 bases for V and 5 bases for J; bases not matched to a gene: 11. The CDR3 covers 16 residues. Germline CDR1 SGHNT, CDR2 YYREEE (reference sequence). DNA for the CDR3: TGTGCCAGCAGCGCGACGGCGAGCGGGGGGGCGGAGACCCAGTACTTC. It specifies CASSATASGGAETQYF.

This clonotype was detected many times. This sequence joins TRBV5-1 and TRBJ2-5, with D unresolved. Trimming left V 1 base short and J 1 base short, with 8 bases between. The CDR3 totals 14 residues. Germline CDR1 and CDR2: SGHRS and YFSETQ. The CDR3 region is CASSLHGPQETQYF. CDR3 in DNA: TGCGCCAGCAGCTTGCACGGACCCCAAGAGACCCAGTACTTC.

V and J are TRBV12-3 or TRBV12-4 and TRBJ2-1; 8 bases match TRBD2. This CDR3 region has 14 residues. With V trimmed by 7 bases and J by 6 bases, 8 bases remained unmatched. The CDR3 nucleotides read TGTGCCAGCACCGGGACTAGTTGGGTCAATGAGCAGTTCTTC. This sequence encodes CASTGTSWVNEQFF.

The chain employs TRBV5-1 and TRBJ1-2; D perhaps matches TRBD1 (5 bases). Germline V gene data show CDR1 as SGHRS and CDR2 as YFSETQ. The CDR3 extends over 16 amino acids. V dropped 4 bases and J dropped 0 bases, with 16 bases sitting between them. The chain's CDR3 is CASSQTAGGSNYGYTF. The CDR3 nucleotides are TGCGCCAGCAGCCAGACCGCCGGGGGTTCTAACTATGGCTACACCTTC.

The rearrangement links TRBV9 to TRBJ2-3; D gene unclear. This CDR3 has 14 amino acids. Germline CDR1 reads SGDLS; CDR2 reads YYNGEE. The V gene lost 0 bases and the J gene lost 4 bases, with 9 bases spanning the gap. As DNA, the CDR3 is TGTGCCAGCAGCGTAGAAGTCTGGGCAGATACGCAGTATTTT. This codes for CASSVEVWADTQYF.